In this sample, the clone carrying this T cell receptor (beta chain) turned up many times. The target antigen is unknown. Trimming at V came to 4 bases and at J to 4 bases, leaving 10 bases not matched to a gene. This CDR3 comprises 15 residues. Germline V gene data show CDR1 as DFQATT and CDR2 as SNEGSKA (reference sequence). The data stem from a study of CD8+CD57+ T cells in acquired aplastic anemia. Study-wide findings and caveats: For CD8+ Simpson's diversity, patients and controls showed no significant difference. A set of some 28 CD8+ CDR3 sequences was shared between patients and controls, and these sequences appeared highly expressed in patients.

Patients included in sequencing had previously demonstrated CD8+CD57+ cell expansion by flow cytometry. Therapy had not been given to patients before blood sampling. It was genomic DNA that served as the template for profiling TCR beta VDJ and CDR3. TCRdb passed the reads through MiXCR, listing each CDR3 protein once. The sample includes 450,000 to 550,000 distinct CDR3 sequences, around 30% of them seen just once. This TCR came from a human donor with aplastic anemia. V usage is TRBV20-1 and J usage is TRBJ1-2; TRBD1 aligns across 9 bases. Sequencing was performed on sorted CD4+, CD8+, or CD8+CD57+ T cells (not recorded which) from PBMCs. The CDR3 bases are TGCAGTGCTAACACACAGGGGGCGCAGGTCTATGGCTACACCTTC. This codes for CSANTQGAQVYGYTF.